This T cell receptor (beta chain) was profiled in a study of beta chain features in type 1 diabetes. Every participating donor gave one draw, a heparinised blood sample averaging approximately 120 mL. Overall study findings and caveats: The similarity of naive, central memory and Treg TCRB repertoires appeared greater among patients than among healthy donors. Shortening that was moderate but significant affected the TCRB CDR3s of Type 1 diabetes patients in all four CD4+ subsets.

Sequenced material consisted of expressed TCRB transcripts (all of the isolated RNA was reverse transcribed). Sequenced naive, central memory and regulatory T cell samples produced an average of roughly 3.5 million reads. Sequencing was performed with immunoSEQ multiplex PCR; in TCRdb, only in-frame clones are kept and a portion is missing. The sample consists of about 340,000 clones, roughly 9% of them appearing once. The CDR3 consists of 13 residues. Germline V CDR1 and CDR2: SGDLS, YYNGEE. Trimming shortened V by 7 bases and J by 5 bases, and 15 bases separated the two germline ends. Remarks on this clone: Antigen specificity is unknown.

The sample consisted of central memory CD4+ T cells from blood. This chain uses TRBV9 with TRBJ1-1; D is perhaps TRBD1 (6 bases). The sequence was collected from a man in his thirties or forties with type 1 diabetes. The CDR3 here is CASSAGVGTEAFF. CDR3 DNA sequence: TGTGCCAGCTCGGCAGGGGTAGGAACTGAAGCTTTCTTT.